This record concerns one T cell receptor beta chain sequence. This record belongs to a study of shared clonotypes between healthy human individuals. Replicate PCRs run on sorted subsets employed roughly 180 ng DNA, around 31,000 T cell genomes. Using immunoSEQ multiplex PCR, the repertoire was profiled, and TCRdb retains in-frame clones only, with some absent. The repertoire holds 2,500,000 or so clones, with over 85% as singletons. With V trimmed by 0 bases and J by 0 bases, 10 bases remained unmatched. This CDR3 has 18 amino acids. Germline V gene data show CDR1 as MNHEY and CDR2 as SMNVEV (reference sequence).

The origin of this receptor is a man between 18 and 29 years old in good health. Some clones in this sample may be carry-over from other donors' samples. The rearrangement links TRBV27 to TRBJ2-5; TRBD2 agrees at 7 bases. The sample comprised naive CD4+ T cells from PBMCs. Documented subset: CD45RA+ positively selected. The CDR3 region has the DNA TGTGCCAGCAGTTTATCGGGTAGGCTAGCGGACCACCAAGAGACCCAGTACTTC. Protein: CASSLSGRLADHQETQYF.